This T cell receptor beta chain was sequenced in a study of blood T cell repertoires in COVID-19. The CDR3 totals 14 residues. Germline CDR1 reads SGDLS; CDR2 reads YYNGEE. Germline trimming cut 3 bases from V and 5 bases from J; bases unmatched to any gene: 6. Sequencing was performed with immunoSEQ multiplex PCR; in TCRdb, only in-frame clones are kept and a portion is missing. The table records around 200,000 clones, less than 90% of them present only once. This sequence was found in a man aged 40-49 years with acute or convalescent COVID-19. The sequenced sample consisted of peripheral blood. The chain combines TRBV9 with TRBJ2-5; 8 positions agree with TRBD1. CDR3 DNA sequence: TGTGCCAGCAGCGCAGGGACAGGCCTTGAGACCCAGTACTTC. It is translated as CASSAGTGLETQYF. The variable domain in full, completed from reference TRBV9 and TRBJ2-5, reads DSGVTQTPKHLITATGQRVTLRCSPRSGDLSVYWYQQSLDQGLQFLIQYYNGEERAKGNILERFSAQQFPDLHSELNLSSLELGDSALYFCASSAGTGLETQYFGPGTRLLVL.